This T cell receptor (beta chain) was observed in a study of blood T cell repertoires in COVID-19. Produced via immunoSEQ multiplex PCR; TCRdb's table is partial and in-frame only. The data show more than 7,500 clones, with 65% to 90% seen just once and 7.2% held by the top ten. CDR3 length equals 16 residues. Germline CDR1 is KGHSY and CDR2 is FQNENV. Trimming left V 0 bases short and J 5 bases short, with 15 bases between. The chain combines TRBV16 with TRBJ2-3, with a tentative D call TRBD1 (5 bases). The source of this sequence is a human donor with active COVID-19. The donor label of this sample is uncertain. Sample: peripheral blood. The CDR3 loop is CASSQSTVAGIDTQYF. CDR3 coding DNA: TGTGCCAGCAGCCAATCAACCGTTGCAGGGATAGATACGCAGTATTTT.